These 7 T cell receptor beta chains were sequenced from one sample in a study of CD8 T cells in Susac syndrome. Random hexamers primed reverse transcription of about 0.45 to 1 ug RNA. One entry per CDR3 protein, called by TCRdb with MiXCR from the immunoSEQ multiplex PCR reads. The table includes fewer than 150,000 distinct CDR3 sequences, around 90% detected once. Specimen: CD8+ T cells from PBMCs. Every receptor here comes from a human donor with multiple sclerosis.

This chain links TRBV7-9 with TRBJ2-7; maybe TRBD1 (5 bases). The CDR3 loop spans 14 amino acids. The germline V and J ends were trimmed by 5 bases and 4 bases, with 15 bases remaining between them. Germline V gene lookup returns CDR1 SEHNR and CDR2 FQNEAQ (reference sequence). The CDR3 DNA reads as TGTGCCAGCAGCCCCAGACTCGCAGGGTACGAGCAGTACTTC. Protein: CASSPRLAGYEQYF.

CDR3 residues: CASSLAGGVQETQYF. The DNA for the CDR3 is TGTGCCAGCAGCTTAGCGGGCGGGGTCCAAGAGACCCAGTACTTC. The chain employs TRBV7-3 and TRBJ2-5; possibly TRBD2 for D (6 bases). The V gene lost 2 bases and the J gene lost 1 base, with 11 bases spanning the gap. The CDR3 runs to 15 residues. CDR1 is SGHTA, CDR2 FQGTGA, per germline.

This clonotype occurred a few times. The V gene is TRBV6-5, the J gene TRBJ1-5; D call uncertain. This CDR3 has 12 amino acids. Trimming took 2 bases from V and 4 from J, leaving 3 bases between them. Per the germline V gene, CDR1 is MNHEY and CDR2 is SVGAGI. CDR3 residues: CASSYENQPQHF. The CDR3 region has the DNA TGTGCCAGCAGTTACGAGAATCAGCCCCAGCATTTT.

The chain links TRBV2 to TRBJ2-6; D might be TRBD2 (5 bases). Trimming removed 5 bases at V and 3 bases at J, with 11 bases between. The CDR3 is 15 amino acids. Germline loops: CDR1 SNHLY, CDR2 FYNNEI. The CDR3, as DNA: TGTGCCAGCAGTTGGGCCGGGGTTGGGGCCAACGTCCTGACTTTC. This codes for CASSWAGVGANVLTF.

This clonotype was seen once. This chain links TRBV6-1 with TRBJ2-2; the D gene is possibly TRBD2 (6 bases). Germline-derived CDR1 and CDR2 are MNHNS and SASEGT. The CDR3 spans 15 residues. Trimming left V 0 bases short and J 6 bases short, with 11 bases between. In nucleotides, the CDR3 is TGTGCCAGCAGTGAAGCTAGCGGAGGGGCCGGGGAGCTGTTTTTT. Protein product: CASSEASGGAGELFF.

The CDR3: CASSRGGYGYTF. In DNA form, the CDR3 reads TGTGCCAGCAGCCGAGGGGGATATGGCTACACCTTC. The V call is TRBV5-6, the J call TRBJ1-2; D perhaps matches TRBD1 (6 bases). The CDR3 has 12 amino acids. From germline, CDR1 is SGHDT and CDR2 YYEEEE. Trimming took 4 bases from V and 5 from J, leaving 9 bases between them.

The chain employs TRBV12-3 or TRBV12-4 and TRBJ1-5; 7 positions agree with TRBD1. This CDR3 is built from 14 residues. V lost 5 bases to trimming and J lost 4 bases; unmatched junction nucleotides: 5. Written as DNA, the CDR3 is TGTGCCAGCAGTCACCGGGACAGAAATCAGCCCCAGCATTTT. Its protein is CASSHRDRNQPQHF.